The rows below give T cell receptor beta chains drawn from one sample of a study of blood T cell repertoires in COVID-19. Sequencing was performed with immunoSEQ multiplex PCR; in TCRdb, only in-frame clones are kept and a portion is missing. The table shows 340,000 or so clones, with around 80% occurring only once. Sequencing was carried out using peripheral blood. The receptors originated from a man aged 25 to 45 with active or convalescent COVID-19. Both conserved end residues are part of each CDR3. Fields, in order: D gene, V gene, clone size, J gene, CDR3 length, CDR3 DNA, CDR3 protein. D genes are given only for firm matches. Clone size is not always given. Where it is, it says once, few, many or a class for expanded clones.

D gene: .
V gene: TRBV25-1
clone size: .
J gene: TRBJ1-2
CDR3 length: 12
CDR3 DNA: TGTGCCAGCAGCCCACAGGGCTATGGCTACACCTTC
CDR3 protein: CASSPQGYGYTF

D gene: TRBD2
V gene: TRBV6-5
clone size: .
J gene: TRBJ2-7
CDR3 length: 12
CDR3 DNA: TGTGCCAGCAGTCCCGGACTAGGCGAGCAGTACTTC
CDR3 protein: CASSPGLGEQYF

D gene: .
V gene: TRBV28
clone size: .
J gene: TRBJ2-2
CDR3 length: 16
CDR3 DNA: TGTGCCAGCTCCTTCCCAGGGGCAGCGAACACCGGGGAGCTGTTTTTT
CDR3 protein: CASSFPGAANTGELFF

D gene: .
V gene: TRBV6-4
clone size: few
J gene: TRBJ2-2
CDR3 length: 16
CDR3 DNA: TGTGCCAGCAGTGACGGGTGGAGCTCGAACACCGGGGAGCTGTTTTTT
CDR3 protein: CASSDGWSSNTGELFF

D gene: TRBD1
V gene: TRBV7-2
clone size: once
J gene: TRBJ2-1
CDR3 length: 14
CDR3 DNA: TGTGCCAGCAGCACAGACAGGGAATCAGAGGAGCAGTTCTTC
CDR3 protein: CASSTDRESEEQFF

D gene: .
V gene: TRBV27
clone size: .
J gene: TRBJ1-1
CDR3 length: 16
CDR3 DNA: TGTGCCAGCAGTTTATTAGCGGGGGCCCAAATTGGTGAAGCTTTCTTT
CDR3 protein: CASSLLAGAQIGEAFF

D gene: TRBD2
V gene: TRBV4-3
clone size: once
J gene: TRBJ2-1
CDR3 length: 17
CDR3 DNA: TGCGCCAGCAGCCAAGATTTAGAGGGAGGGAGAGGGAATGAGCAGTTCTTC
CDR3 protein: CASSQDLEGGRGNEQFF

D gene: TRBD2
V gene: TRBV4-2
clone size: .
J gene: TRBJ2-3
CDR3 length: 19
CDR3 DNA: TGTGCCAGCAGCCAAACCGGGACTAGCGGGAGCATACGCACAGATACGCAGTATTTT
CDR3 protein: CASSQTGTSGSIRTDTQYF

D gene: .
V gene: TRBV7-2
clone size: .
J gene: TRBJ1-1
CDR3 length: 13
CDR3 DNA: TGTGCCAGCAGCTTAGAACCTACTTCCGGAGCTTTCTTT
CDR3 protein: CASSLEPTSGAFF

D gene: .
V gene: TRBV5-1
clone size: .
J gene: TRBJ2-3
CDR3 length: 16
CDR3 DNA: TGCGCCAGCACGGAAGCAACTAGAGGAAGTCTCCATACGCAGTATTTT
CDR3 protein: CASTEATRGSLHTQYF

D gene: .
V gene: TRBV5-5
clone size: .
J gene: TRBJ1-5
CDR3 length: 14
CDR3 DNA: TGTGCCAGCAGCTTGGACGTGGGGGGTCAGCCCCAGCATTTT
CDR3 protein: CASSLDVGGQPQHF

D gene: TRBD2
V gene: TRBV7-2
clone size: .
J gene: TRBJ2-1
CDR3 length: 15
CDR3 DNA: TGTGCCAGCAGCCTTTGGGCGGGAGTGGACATTGAGCAGTTCTTC
CDR3 protein: CASSLWAGVDIEQFF

D gene: .
V gene: TRBV10-3
clone size: .
J gene: TRBJ1-5
CDR3 length: 16
CDR3 DNA: TGTGCCATCAGTGAGGGACAGAGAGATAGCAATCAGCCCCAGCATTTT
CDR3 protein: CAISEGQRDSNQPQHF

D gene: .
V gene: TRBV7-2
clone size: .
J gene: TRBJ1-2
CDR3 length: 14
CDR3 DNA: TGTGCCAGCAGCCCGAACCCAGGCGCTTCTGGCTACACCTTC
CDR3 protein: CASSPNPGASGYTF

D gene: .
V gene: TRBV7-9
clone size: few
J gene: TRBJ1-5
CDR3 length: 13
CDR3 DNA: TGTGCCAGCAGCTTCCAGGGTGGTCAGCCCCAGCATTTT
CDR3 protein: CASSFQGGQPQHF

D gene: .
V gene: TRBV7-8
clone size: .
J gene: TRBJ1-3
CDR3 length: 16
CDR3 DNA: TGTGCCAGCAGCTTATCTGGGCGCCGCTCTGGAAACACCATATATTTT
CDR3 protein: CASSLSGRRSGNTIYF